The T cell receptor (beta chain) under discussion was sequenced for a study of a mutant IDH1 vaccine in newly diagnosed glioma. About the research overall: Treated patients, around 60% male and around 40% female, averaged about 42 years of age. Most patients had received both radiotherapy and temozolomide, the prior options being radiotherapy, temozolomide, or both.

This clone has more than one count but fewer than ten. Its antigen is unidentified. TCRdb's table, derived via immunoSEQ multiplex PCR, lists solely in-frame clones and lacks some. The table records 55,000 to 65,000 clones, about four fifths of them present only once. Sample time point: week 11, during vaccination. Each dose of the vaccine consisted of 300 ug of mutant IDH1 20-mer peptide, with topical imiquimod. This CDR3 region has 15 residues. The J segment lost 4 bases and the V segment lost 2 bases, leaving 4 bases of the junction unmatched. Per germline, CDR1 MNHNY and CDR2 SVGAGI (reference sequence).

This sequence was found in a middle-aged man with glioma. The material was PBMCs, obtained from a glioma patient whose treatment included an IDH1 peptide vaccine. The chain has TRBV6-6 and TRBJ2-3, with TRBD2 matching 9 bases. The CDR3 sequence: CASSYVAGASDTQYF. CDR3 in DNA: TGTGCCAGCAGTTACGTAGCGGGGGCGTCAGATACGCAGTATTTT.